The clone carrying this TCR beta chain was picked up a small number of times. Its antigen is unknown. Next came a second PCR, run for about 6 to 11 cycles, which used a sample-barcoded 5' primer along with a J-beta primer mix. TCRdb ran MiXCR on the 5' RACE reads and lists one entry per CDR3 protein. The sample yields about 720,000 distinct CDR3 sequences, around 25% seen once. The sample is drawn from a study of blood T cells in healthy people across ages. CDR3 length: 15 amino acids. Deletions cut 6 bases from V and 2 bases from J, with 17 bases between. Per the germline V gene, CDR1 is LGHDT and CDR2 is YNNKEL (reference sequence). Whole-study findings and limits: Versus aged donors, long-lived donors had higher diversity and more naive CD4+ cells.

This sample was also put to use in a study of T cells of mothers and their children.

This receptor was obtained from a boy younger than 18 in good health. The rearrangement joins TRBV3-1 to TRBJ2-7; D might be TRBD1 or TRBD2, each matching 5 bases. Sample: blood. In DNA, the CDR3 is TGTGCCAGCAGACCCGGATCAGGGAGTCCCTACGAGCAGTACTTC. This translates into CASRPGSGSPYEQYF.